The clone carrying this T cell receptor beta chain has a handful of counts. This sample is part of a study of T-cell memory formation after mild COVID-19. Each CDR3 protein is one row after TCRdb ran MiXCR on the 5' RACE reads. The sample has more than 300,000 distinct CDR3 sequences, roughly 13% seen once. Sequencing input: PBMCs or a T cell subset sorted from them (not recorded which). The source of this sequence is a man between 18 and 29 years old who had mild COVID-19 (a few samples of this study predate the infection). Cell type and time point are not known.

The CDR3 DNA follows: TGTGCCAGCAGCCGCCTGGAAGGGCCCACCGGGGAGCTGTTTTTT. Translating it yields CASSRLEGPTGELFF. The chain links TRBV7-9 to TRBJ2-2; D is undetermined. CDR3 length equals 15 residues. In germline, CDR1 is SEHNR, CDR2 FQNEAQ (reference sequence). V gave up 5 bases and J gave up 4 bases, with 14 bases separating them.